This is a list of T cell receptor beta chains from one sample in a study of blood T cell repertoires in COVID-19. This table comes from immunoSEQ multiplex PCR, and its TCRdb copy is limited to in-frame clones, with some not included. The table shows approximately 260,000 clones, with roughly 88% occurring only once. Sequences were obtained from peripheral blood. Receptor source: a woman aged 70-85 years with COVID-19, enrolled during active disease. Both conserved end residues are trimmed from each CDR3. Fields, in order: CDR3 protein, J gene, V gene.

cdr3_aa: ASRYTGANQPQH
j_call: TRBJ1-5
v_call: TRBV28

cdr3_aa: ASSSNLGSQY
j_call: TRBJ2-5
v_call: TRBV28

cdr3_aa: ASSLSLPRGETQY
j_call: TRBJ2-5
v_call: TRBV5-1

cdr3_aa: ASSPGTGMNTEAF
j_call: TRBJ1-1
v_call: TRBV5-6

cdr3_aa: ASSRDYLNYEQY
j_call: TRBJ2-7
v_call: TRBV7-8

cdr3_aa: ASSLIRGTGSF
j_call: TRBJ2-1
v_call: TRBV7-2

cdr3_aa: ASSWGPSQPQH
j_call: TRBJ1-5
v_call: TRBV11-3

cdr3_aa: ASSPVGQGEVEQF
j_call: TRBJ2-1
v_call: TRBV18

cdr3_aa: ASSFAHLGQGGYGYT
j_call: TRBJ1-2
v_call: TRBV5-1

cdr3_aa: ASSWTGGAGDGYT
j_call: TRBJ1-2
v_call: TRBV2

cdr3_aa: ASSLNPSGLGTQY
j_call: TRBJ2-5
v_call: TRBV27

cdr3_aa: AWSASGSNIQY
j_call: TRBJ2-4
v_call: TRBV30

cdr3_aa: ASSYSDRMYEQY
j_call: TRBJ2-7
v_call: TRBV6-6

cdr3_aa: AWSLGQENQPQH
j_call: TRBJ1-5
v_call: TRBV30

cdr3_aa: ASGEGGDSYEQY
j_call: TRBJ2-7
v_call: TRBV19

cdr3_aa: ASSSRGTSPYEQY
j_call: TRBJ2-7
v_call: TRBV18

cdr3_aa: ASTLRGSGEETQY
j_call: TRBJ2-5
v_call: TRBV11-2

cdr3_aa: ASSLTAYLSYNEQF
j_call: TRBJ2-1
v_call: TRBV13

cdr3_aa: ASSLAGRVYEQY
j_call: TRBJ2-7
v_call: TRBV28

cdr3_aa: ASRPGQGLYGYT
j_call: TRBJ1-2
v_call: TRBV28

cdr3_aa: ASSLWSSSYNSPLH
j_call: TRBJ1-6
v_call: TRBV5-4

cdr3_aa: ASSPTSGFFYEQY
j_call: TRBJ2-7
v_call: TRBV2

cdr3_aa: ASSPKEAYYGYT
j_call: TRBJ1-2
v_call: TRBV18

cdr3_aa: ASTKVPRGLNTEAF
j_call: TRBJ1-1
v_call: TRBV19

cdr3_aa: ASSLTGTGFGYT
j_call: TRBJ1-2
v_call: TRBV5-4

cdr3_aa: ASSYDSSNYGYT
j_call: TRBJ1-2
v_call: TRBV6-2/TRBV6-3

cdr3_aa: ASSFLGTHSSYNEQF
j_call: TRBJ2-1
v_call: TRBV5-6

cdr3_aa: ASSLIGARYTGELF
j_call: TRBJ2-2
v_call: TRBV6-2/TRBV6-3

cdr3_aa: ASSPETSGRAGYNEQF
j_call: TRBJ2-1
v_call: TRBV7-9

cdr3_aa: ASQGTGPTDTQY
j_call: TRBJ2-3
v_call: TRBV11-3

cdr3_aa: ASSSGQGNPLEQY
j_call: TRBJ2-7
v_call: TRBV6-6

cdr3_aa: ASSAPGGRNQPQH
j_call: TRBJ1-5
v_call: TRBV6-4

cdr3_aa: ASSLGQGADQPQH
j_call: TRBJ1-5
v_call: TRBV27

cdr3_aa: ASSSRITMTQY
j_call: TRBJ2-3
v_call: TRBV27

cdr3_aa: ASSLAGGQLPQF
j_call: TRBJ2-1
v_call: TRBV5-4

cdr3_aa: ASSSLLDRGNGYT
j_call: TRBJ1-2
v_call: TRBV5-1

cdr3_aa: ASSQGQGAGAF
j_call: TRBJ1-1
v_call: TRBV3-1/TRBV3-2

cdr3_aa: ASSHTGTGINEQY
j_call: TRBJ2-7
v_call: TRBV3-1/TRBV3-2

cdr3_aa: ASSLRSGVLNTEAF
j_call: TRBJ1-1
v_call: TRBV7-8

cdr3_aa: ASSLEGYPNYGYT
j_call: TRBJ1-2
v_call: TRBV5-1

cdr3_aa: ASSTRQGRNTEAF
j_call: TRBJ1-1
v_call: TRBV5-6

cdr3_aa: ASSLSMFNSPLH
j_call: TRBJ1-6
v_call: TRBV28

cdr3_aa: ASSLYEQY
j_call: TRBJ2-7
v_call: TRBV3-1/TRBV3-2

cdr3_aa: ASSLAPGYTGELF
j_call: TRBJ2-2
v_call: TRBV5-1

cdr3_aa: ASSIGGLYEQY
j_call: TRBJ2-7
v_call: TRBV19

cdr3_aa: ASSLPTSGRALGAYNEQF
j_call: TRBJ2-1
v_call: TRBV7-3

cdr3_aa: ASTAGTGYEKLF
j_call: TRBJ1-4
v_call: TRBV28

cdr3_aa: ASSIVAYEQF
j_call: TRBJ2-1
v_call: TRBV19

cdr3_aa: ATSRGLFGSPLH
j_call: TRBJ1-6
v_call: TRBV15

cdr3_aa: AISDDRGVTPGSCF
j_call: TRBJ2-2
v_call: TRBV10-3

cdr3_aa: ASSELAGAVGYT
j_call: TRBJ1-2
v_call: TRBV2

cdr3_aa: ASSNTEYSNQPQH
j_call: TRBJ1-5
v_call: TRBV18

cdr3_aa: ASSRVTPYEQY
j_call: TRBJ2-7
v_call: TRBV7-8

cdr3_aa: ASSRRGSYNEQF
j_call: TRBJ2-1
v_call: TRBV19

cdr3_aa: ASSLEPGISYEQY
j_call: TRBJ2-7
v_call: TRBV5-4

cdr3_aa: ASSLGTARYGYT
j_call: TRBJ1-2
v_call: TRBV28